The entry below describes one TCR beta chain. No antigen is known for it. The method was immunoSEQ multiplex PCR; TCRdb's version includes in-frame clones alone and lacks a portion of them. Among about 110,000 clones listed, around 89% were seen once. This entry comes from a study of T cell responses to AZD1222 COVID-19 vaccine. Study-level results: Unmutated variant regions are reportedly the target of nearly half of TCRs that are spike-specific.

V was trimmed by 3 bases and J by 7 bases, leaving 13 bases between them. The CDR3 loop spans 14 amino acids. Germline CDR1 and CDR2: LNHDA and SQIVND (reference sequence). The chain carries TRBV19 and TRBJ1-5; D remains unclear. Sequences were derived from peripheral blood, sampled on day 0 of AZD1222 vaccination. The clonotype comes from an adult in good health. The chain's CDR3 is CASSMVYKGQPQHF. In nucleotides, the CDR3 is TGTGCCAGTAGTATGGTTTACAAGGGACAGCCCCAGCATTTT.